In its sample, the clone carrying this T cell receptor beta chain was seen many times. The antigen remains undetermined. This CDR3 comprises 14 residues. Per germline, CDR1 MGHRA and CDR2 YSYEKL. V lost 1 base to trimming and J lost 10 bases, with 16 bases between them. TCR beta VDJ combinations and CDR3 sequences were profiled from genomic DNA. TCRdb re-derived calls from the reads in MiXCR, one entry per CDR3 protein. The data hold about 68,000 distinct CDR3 sequences, with around 50% observed a single time. The data derive from a study of CD8+CD57+ T cells in acquired aplastic anemia. Study details: DNA recovered from sorted CD4+ and CD8+ cells had a mean of 3.2 ug. CD4+ cells from healthy donors averaged around 10 million reads. Whole-study findings and limits: Patients and controls shared twenty-nine CD8+ CDR3 sequences.

This clonotype was sampled from a human donor in good health, serving as a control. The V gene is TRBV4-1, the J gene TRBJ1-1, with D unresolved. Material for sequencing was sorted CD4+, CD8+, or CD8+CD57+ T cells (not recorded which) from PBMCs. CDR3 residues: CASSQVSGLGSAFF. In nucleotides, the CDR3 is TGCGCCAGCAGCCAAGTTAGTGGGCTGGGTTCAGCTTTCTTT.